The 12 T cell receptor beta chains presented below share a single source sample, sequenced in a study of T cells in Graves' hyperthyroidism and ophthalmopathy. What was amplified from RNA transcripts were TCR beta CDR3 regions. HTBI primers drove first-round RT-PCR of the TCR CDR3. TCRdb re-called the multiplex PCR reads with MiXCR, one entry per CDR3 protein. Among about 520,000 distinct CDR3 sequences listed, approximately 25% were seen once. Source material: blood. Source of these receptors: a woman aged 25 to 39 with Graves' ophthalmopathy.

At least ten counts were recorded for this clonotype. The chain joins TRBV29-1 to TRBJ2-7; 8 bases agree with TRBD1. The CDR3 is made up of 12 amino acids. Trimming removed 6 bases from V and 1 base from J; junction bases left unmatched: 2. The V gene's germline CDR1 is SQVTM and CDR2 ANQGSEA. The CDR3 here is CSVGQGSYEQYF. The CDR3 DNA reads TGCAGCGTCGGACAGGGATCCTACGAGCAGTACTTC.

This clonotype was observed many times. The rearrangement uses TRBV5-1 and TRBJ2-2; D may be TRBD2 (5 bases). This CDR3 has 15 residues. Germline lookup yields CDR1 SGHRS and CDR2 YFSETQ. The V end lost 5 bases, the J end lost 5 bases, and 16 bases lay between the germline ends. Here the CDR3 reads CASSILGVRTGELFF. CDR3 in DNA: TGCGCCAGCAGTATACTCGGGGTTCGAACCGGGGAGCTGTTTTTT.

The sample holds a few counts of this clonotype. The chain combines TRBV3-1 with TRBJ1-2; no firm D call. The germline V gene encodes CDR1 LGHDT and CDR2 YNNKEL (reference sequence). The CDR3 runs to 13 residues. The V gene lost 0 bases and the J gene lost 7 bases, with 9 bases spanning the gap. In DNA, the CDR3 is TGTGCCAGCAGCCAAGATGCGGGTTTTGGCTACACCTTC. It yields the protein CASSQDAGFGYTF. Full variable domain (remainder filled in from reference TRBV3-1 and TRBJ1-2): DTAVSQTPKYLVTQMGNDKSIKCEQNLGHDTMYWYKQDSKKFLKIMFSYNNKELIINETVPNRFSPKSPDKAHLNLHINSLELGDSAVYFCASSQDAGFGYTFGSGTRLTVV.

This clonotype was observed many times. The chain links TRBV2 to TRBJ2-3; D remains ambiguous. The CDR3 is 13 amino acids. Per germline, CDR1 SNHLY and CDR2 FYNNEI. Trimming pared 1 base from V and 0 bases from J, leaving 2 bases between. CDR3 DNA: TGTGCCAGCAGTGAAGGGAGCACAGATACGCAGTATTTT. Translating gives CASSEGSTDTQYF.

The genes are TRBV28 and TRBJ1-2; 11 bases are shared with TRBD1. The CDR3 loop spans 18 amino acids. V lost 2 bases to trimming and J lost 3 bases; unmatched junction nucleotides: 11. Germline V gives CDR1 MDHEN, CDR2 SYDVKM. CDR3 residues: CASSLVGQGARKDYGYTF. DNA for the CDR3: TGTGCCAGCAGTTTAGTAGGACAGGGGGCGAGGAAAGACTATGGCTACACCTTC.

This clonotype was seen many times. The CDR3 DNA reads TGCAGTCCCCTTGGGCGGAAAAACATTCAGTACTTC. Translating gives CSPLGRKNIQYF. The V gene is TRBV20-1, the J gene TRBJ2-4; D is unresolved. The ends were cut back, 8 bases at V and 4 bases at J, with 12 bases in the middle. The CDR3 contains 12 residues. Per the germline V gene, CDR1 is DFQATT and CDR2 is SNEGSKA (reference sequence).

This clonotype was seen ten or more times. The J gene is TRBJ1-2, the V gene TRBV20-1; 8 nucleotides match TRBD1. The CDR3 has 14 residues. The V segment lost 4 bases and the J segment 0 bases; nucleotides outside the gene matches: 4. Germline V gene lookup returns CDR1 DFQATT and CDR2 SNEGSKA (reference sequence). CDR3 bases: TGCAGTGCTAAGGGACAGGAACCTAACTATGGCTACACCTTC. Translated, it gives CSAKGQEPNYGYTF.

A few counts support this clonotype. J is TRBJ1-1 and V is TRBV11-2; no reliable D call. V gave up 6 bases and J gave up 6 bases, with 14 bases separating them. Germline CDR1 reads SGHAT; CDR2 reads FQNNGV. The CDR3 sequence is 13 residues long. The CDR3 nucleotides read TGTGCCAGCAGTCCGTCCAGGACGGCTGAAGCTTTCTTT. Protein sequence: CASSPSRTAEAFF.

This clonotype was seen at least ten times. V is TRBV5-1 and J is TRBJ2-4, with D possibly being TRBD1 (6 bases). The CDR3 runs 14 residues. Trimming pared 2 bases from V and 6 bases from J, leaving 12 bases between. Germline V lookup: CDR1 SGHRS, CDR2 YFSETQ. The CDR3 here is CASSLQGGGNIQYF. CDR3 nucleotides: TGCGCCAGCAGCTTACAGGGTGGGGGAAACATTCAGTACTTC.

The chain's CDR3 is CASSTKKAGGPYEQYF. The CDR3 coding sequence is TGTGCCAGCAGCACCAAGAAAGCGGGAGGGCCCTACGAGCAGTACTTC. This chain joins TRBV11-2 and TRBJ2-7; 10 bases agree with TRBD2. The CDR3 is made up of 16 amino acids. Germline CDR1 is SGHAT and CDR2 is FQNNGV. Losses at the gene ends were 5 bases for V and 2 bases for J; bases not matched to a gene: 9.

The J gene is TRBJ2-7, the V gene TRBV4-2; no firm D call. From germline, CDR1 is LGHNA and CDR2 YNFKEQ. The CDR3 runs to 16 residues. Trimming pared 0 bases from V and 0 bases from J, leaving 12 bases between. In nucleotides, the CDR3 is TGTGCCAGCAGCCAAGATTATCAGCGAAACTCCTACGAGCAGTACTTC. It specifies CASSQDYQRNSYEQYF.

The genes are TRBV20-1 and TRBJ1-2; D unclear. Trimming left V 6 bases short and J 8 bases short, with 19 bases between. CDR1 is DFQATT and CDR2 is SNEGSKA in the germline V gene (reference sequence). The CDR3 extends over 13 amino acids. The CDR3, as DNA: TGCAGTGCCGCCCCGTTGACTCCTTGGGGCTACACCTTC. This translates into CSAAPLTPWGYTF.